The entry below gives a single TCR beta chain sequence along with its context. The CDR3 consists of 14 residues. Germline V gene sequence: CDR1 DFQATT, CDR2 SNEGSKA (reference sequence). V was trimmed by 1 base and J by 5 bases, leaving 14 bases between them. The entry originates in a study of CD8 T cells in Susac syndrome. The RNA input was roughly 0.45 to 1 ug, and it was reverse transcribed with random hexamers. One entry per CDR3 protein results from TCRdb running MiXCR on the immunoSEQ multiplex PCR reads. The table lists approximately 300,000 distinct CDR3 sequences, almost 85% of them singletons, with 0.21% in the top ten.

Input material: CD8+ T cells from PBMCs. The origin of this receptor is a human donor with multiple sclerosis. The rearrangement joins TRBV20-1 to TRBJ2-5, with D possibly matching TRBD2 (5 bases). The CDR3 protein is CSARAPGWAETQYF. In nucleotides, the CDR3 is TGCAGTGCTAGAGCCCCGGGGTGGGCTGAGACCCAGTACTTC.